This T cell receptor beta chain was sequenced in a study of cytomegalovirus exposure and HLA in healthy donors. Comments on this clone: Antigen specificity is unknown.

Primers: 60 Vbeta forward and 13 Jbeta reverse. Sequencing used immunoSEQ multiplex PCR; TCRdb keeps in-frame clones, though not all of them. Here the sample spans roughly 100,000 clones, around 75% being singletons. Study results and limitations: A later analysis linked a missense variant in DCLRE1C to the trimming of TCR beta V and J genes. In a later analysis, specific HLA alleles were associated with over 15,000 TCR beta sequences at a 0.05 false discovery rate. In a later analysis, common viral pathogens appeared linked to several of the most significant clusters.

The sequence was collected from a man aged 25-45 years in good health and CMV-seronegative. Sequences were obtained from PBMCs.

This CDR3 is CASSPTSGTGVYEQYF. Here the CDR3 DNA reads TGCGCCAGCAGCCCTACTTCCGGGACAGGGGTGTACGAGCAGTACTTC. The V gene is TRBV5-1, the J gene TRBJ2-5; TRBD1 matches 10 bases. The J call may be faulty, since TRBJ2-7 better matches the DNA end. Germline CDR1 and CDR2: SGHRS and YFSETQ. The length of the CDR3 is 16 residues.